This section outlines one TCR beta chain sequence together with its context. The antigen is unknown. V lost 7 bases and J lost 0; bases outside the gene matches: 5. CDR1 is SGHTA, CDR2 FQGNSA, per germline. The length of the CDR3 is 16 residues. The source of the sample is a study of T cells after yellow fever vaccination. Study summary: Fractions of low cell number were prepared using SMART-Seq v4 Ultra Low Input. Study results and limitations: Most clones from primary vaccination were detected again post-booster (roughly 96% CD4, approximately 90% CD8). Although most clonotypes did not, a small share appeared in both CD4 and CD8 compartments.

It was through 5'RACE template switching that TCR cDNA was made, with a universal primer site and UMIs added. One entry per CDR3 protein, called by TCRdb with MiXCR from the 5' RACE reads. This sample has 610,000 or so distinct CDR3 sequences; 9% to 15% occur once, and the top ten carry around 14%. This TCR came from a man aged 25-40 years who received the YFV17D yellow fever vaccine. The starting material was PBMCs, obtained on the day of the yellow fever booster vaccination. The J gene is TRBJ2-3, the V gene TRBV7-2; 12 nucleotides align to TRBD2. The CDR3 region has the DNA TGTGCCAGCAAACTAGCGGGAGGTCTTAGCACAGATACGCAGTATTTT. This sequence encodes CASKLAGGLSTDTQYF.